A single sample gave rise to the 6 T cell receptor beta chains below, sequenced in a study of cytomegalovirus exposure and HLA in healthy donors. The assay was immunoSEQ multiplex PCR, and TCRdb's table has in-frame clones only and misses some. The sample contains tens of thousands of clones, 94% of which appear only once. The sample consisted of PBMCs. The receptors were gathered from a man between 18 and 29 years old in good health and CMV-seropositive.

The chain carries TRBV5-1 and TRBJ2-1; tentative D call: TRBD2 (5 bases). V lost 0 bases and J lost 7, with 8 bases in between. Germline V CDR1 and CDR2: SGHRS, YFSETQ. CDR3 length: 13 residues. The CDR3 region is CASSLDSGNEQFF. The CDR3 DNA reads as TGCGCCAGCAGCTTGGATTCGGGGAATGAGCAGTTCTTC.

The V and J genes are TRBV7-9 and TRBJ1-3; 10 positions agree with TRBD1. V was clipped by 3 bases and J by 2 bases; unmatched bases: 1. Germline-derived CDR1 and CDR2 are SEHNR and FQNEAQ (reference sequence). The CDR3 totals 15 residues. The CDR3 sequence is CASSFGTGAGNTIYF. CDR3 nucleotide sequence: TGTGCCAGCAGCTTCGGGACAGGGGCTGGAAACACCATATATTTT.

The chain employs TRBV7-2 and TRBJ2-7; weak D call: TRBD2 (6 bases). The CDR3 runs 16 residues. V lost 10 bases to trimming and J lost 0 bases, with 22 bases between them. CDR1 is SGHTA and CDR2 is FQGNSA in the germline V gene. CDR3 DNA: TGTGCCACCACACCGGGTGCGGGAATAAGCTCCTACGAGCAGTACTTC. Protein: CATTPGAGISSYEQYF.

This rearrangement joins TRBV6-5 to TRBJ2-3; the D is unclear. Trimming pared 2 bases from V and 6 bases from J, leaving 3 bases between. The CDR3 extends over 11 amino acids. Per the germline V gene, CDR1 is MNHEY and CDR2 is SVGAGI. The CDR3 sequence is CASSYRDTQYF. In nucleotides, the CDR3 is TGTGCCAGCAGTTACCGGGATACGCAGTATTTT.

The chain couples TRBV7-9 to TRBJ1-2; D unclear. Trimming shortened V by 1 base and J by 1 base, and 10 bases separated the two germline ends. Germline V gene lookup returns CDR1 SEHNR and CDR2 FQNEAQ (reference sequence). This CDR3 spans 15 amino acids. CDR3 coding DNA: TGTGCCAGCAGCTTAGAATCAGAATTTAACTATGGCTACACCTTC. As protein: CASSLESEFNYGYTF.

V is TRBV4-1 and J is TRBJ2-5; D perhaps matches TRBD2 (5 bases). This CDR3 contains 16 residues. V was clipped by 6 bases and J by 3 bases, with 20 bases between them. The germline CDR1 and CDR2 sequences are MGHRA and YSYEKL. The CDR3 sequence: CASSLGPSRAEETQYF. The CDR3 DNA reads as TGCGCCAGCAGTCTAGGACCTAGCCGGGCAGAAGAGACCCAGTACTTC.